This TCR beta chain was found in a study of cytomegalovirus exposure and HLA in healthy donors. Study-wide background: Researchers found that less than 90% of 350 to 500 genotyped donors fell within the Caucasian-associated ancestry cluster.

The PCR ran on 60 Vbeta and 13 Jbeta primers. TCRdb's table, derived via immunoSEQ multiplex PCR, lists solely in-frame clones and lacks some. The sample records 150,000 to 200,000 clones, around 72% being singletons. The donors (healthy individuals) were bone marrow donors. Sampled while nominally healthy, donors likely had unrecorded immune exposures. CDR1 is LGHNA and CDR2 is YSLEER in the germline V gene. V lost 4 bases to trimming and J lost 2 bases, with 12 bases between them. CDR3 length: 14 amino acids. This clone has just a few counts. This chain joins TRBV4-3 and TRBJ2-7; the D gene is possibly TRBD1 (6 bases). The sample consisted of PBMCs. The clonotype originates from a man aged 35 to 55 in good health and CMV-seropositive. DNA of the CDR3: TGCGCCAGCAGCCCTGGGACATTCGCCTACGAGCAGTACTTC. Translating it yields CASSPGTFAYEQYF.